Below, 6 T cell receptor beta chains from the same sample are listed, as sequenced in a study of T cell responses to AZD1222 COVID-19 vaccine. Sequencing was performed with immunoSEQ multiplex PCR; in TCRdb, only in-frame clones are kept and a portion is missing. The sample has 90,000 to 110,000 clones, 88% seen once. Sequenced material: peripheral blood, taken on day 0 of AZD1222 vaccination. Receptors originate from an adult in good health.

The chain uses TRBV18 and TRBJ1-1, with D perhaps TRBD1 (5 bases). The CDR3 is 14 amino acids. V lost 3 bases and J lost 1, with 9 bases in between. CDR1 is KGHSH and CDR2 is LQKENI in the germline V gene. In DNA, the CDR3 is TGTGCCAGCTCACCTTCGGGGGAGAACACTGAAGCTTTCTTT. Translation gives CASSPSGENTEAFF. Complete variable domain (other parts from reference TRBV18 and TRBJ1-1): NAGVMQNPRHLVRRRGQEARLRCSPMKGHSHVYWYRQLPEEGLKFMVYLQKENIIDESGMPKERFSAEFPKEGPSILRIQQVVRGDSAAYFCASSPSGENTEAFFGQGTRLTVV.

The chain has TRBV4-2 and TRBJ2-2, with a weak D call TRBD2 (6 bases). CDR3 size: 17 residues. Germline V gene lookup returns CDR1 LGHNA and CDR2 YNFKEQ. The ends were cut back, 2 bases at V and 2 bases at J, with 15 bases in the middle. This CDR3 reads CASSQRIRDSNTGELFF. CDR3 nucleotide sequence: TGTGCCAGCAGCCAACGTATCCGGGACTCCAACACCGGGGAGCTGTTTTTT.

This chain links TRBV2 with TRBJ2-2; 8 positions agree with TRBD1. Germline values: CDR1 SNHLY, CDR2 FYNNEI. The CDR3 sequence is 13 residues long. The V segment lost 8 bases and the J segment 7 bases; nucleotides outside the gene matches: 6. The CDR3 protein is CASRTGSSGELFF. The CDR3 bases are TGTGCCAGCCGGACAGGGTCGAGCGGGGAGCTGTTTTTT.

The chain links TRBV27 to TRBJ1-2, with 7 bases aligning to TRBD1. This CDR3 contains 15 residues. V lost 6 bases and J lost 3; bases outside the gene matches: 10. Germline V CDR1 and CDR2: MNHEY, SMNVEV (reference sequence). CDR3 bases: TGTGCCAGCAGGCAAACATCAGGGACAGACTATGGCTACACCTTC. This gives the protein CASRQTSGTDYGYTF.

The rearrangement links TRBV6-5 to TRBJ2-7, with a possible D match to TRBD1 (6 bases). The CDR3 loop spans 15 amino acids. Germline V gives CDR1 MNHEY, CDR2 SVGAGI. V lost 0 bases and J 6 bases, leaving 15 bases between the germline ends. CDR3 DNA: TGTGCCAGCAGTTACTCGAGGCCAGGGGTTGGCGAGCAGTACTTC. Its protein product is CASSYSRPGVGEQYF.

The chain is built from TRBV12-3 or TRBV12-4 and TRBJ1-2; D remains unclear. The V end lost 3 bases, the J end lost 2 bases, and 4 bases lay between the germline ends. CDR3 length: 12 amino acids. The CDR3 sequence is CASSLDNYGYTF. CDR3 nucleotide sequence: TGTGCCAGCAGTTTGGACAACTATGGCTACACCTTC.